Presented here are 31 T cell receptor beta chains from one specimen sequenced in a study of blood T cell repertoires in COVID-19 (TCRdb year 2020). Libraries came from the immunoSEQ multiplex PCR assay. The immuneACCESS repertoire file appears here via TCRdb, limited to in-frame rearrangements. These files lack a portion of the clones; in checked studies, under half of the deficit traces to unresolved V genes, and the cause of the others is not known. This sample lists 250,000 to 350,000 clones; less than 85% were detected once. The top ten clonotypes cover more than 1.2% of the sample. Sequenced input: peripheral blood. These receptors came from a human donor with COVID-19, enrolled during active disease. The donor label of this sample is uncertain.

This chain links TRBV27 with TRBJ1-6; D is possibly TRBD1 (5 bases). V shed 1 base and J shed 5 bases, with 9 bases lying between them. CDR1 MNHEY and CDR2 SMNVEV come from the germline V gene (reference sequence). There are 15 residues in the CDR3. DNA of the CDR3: TGTGCCAGCAGTTTATACGGGGGGAATAATTCACCCCTCCACTTT. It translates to CASSLYGGNNSPLHF.

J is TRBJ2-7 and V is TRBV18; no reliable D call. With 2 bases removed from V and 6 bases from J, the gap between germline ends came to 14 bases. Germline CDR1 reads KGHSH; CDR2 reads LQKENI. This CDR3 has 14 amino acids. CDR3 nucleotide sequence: TGTGCCAGCTCACCAGATTCAACTGCGGCCGAGCAGTACTTC. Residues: CASSPDSTAAEQYF.

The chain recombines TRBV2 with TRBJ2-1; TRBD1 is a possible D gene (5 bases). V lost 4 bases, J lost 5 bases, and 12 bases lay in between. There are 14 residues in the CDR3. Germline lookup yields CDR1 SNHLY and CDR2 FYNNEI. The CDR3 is CASSVMAGNNEQFF. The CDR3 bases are TGTGCCAGCAGTGTAATGGCAGGGAACAATGAGCAGTTCTTC.

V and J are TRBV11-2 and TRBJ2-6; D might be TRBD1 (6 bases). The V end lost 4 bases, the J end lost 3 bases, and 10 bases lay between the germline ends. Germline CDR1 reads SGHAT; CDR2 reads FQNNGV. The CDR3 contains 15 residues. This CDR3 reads CASSYQGSGANVLTF. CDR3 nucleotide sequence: TGTGCCAGCAGCTACCAGGGGAGTGGGGCCAACGTCCTGACTTTC.

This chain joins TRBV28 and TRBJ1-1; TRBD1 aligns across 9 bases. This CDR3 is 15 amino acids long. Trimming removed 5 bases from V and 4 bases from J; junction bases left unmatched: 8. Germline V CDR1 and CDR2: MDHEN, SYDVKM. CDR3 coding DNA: TGTGCCAGCAGTAACCCGGGACAGGGAGGCACTGAAGCTTTCTTT. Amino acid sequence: CASSNPGQGGTEAFF.

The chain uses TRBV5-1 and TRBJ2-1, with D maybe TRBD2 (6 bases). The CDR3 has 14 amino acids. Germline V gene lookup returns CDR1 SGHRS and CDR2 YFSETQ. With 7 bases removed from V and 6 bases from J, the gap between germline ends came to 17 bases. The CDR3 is CASGFGTPGNEQFF. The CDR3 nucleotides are TGCGCCAGCGGATTCGGGACTCCTGGCAATGAGCAGTTCTTC.

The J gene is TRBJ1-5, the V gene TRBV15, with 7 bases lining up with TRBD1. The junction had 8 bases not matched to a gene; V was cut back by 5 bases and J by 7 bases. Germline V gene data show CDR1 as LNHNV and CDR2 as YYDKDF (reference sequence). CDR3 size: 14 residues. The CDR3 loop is CATSPDRSGQPQHF. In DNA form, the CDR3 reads TGTGCCACCAGCCCGGACAGGTCAGGGCAGCCCCAGCATTTT.

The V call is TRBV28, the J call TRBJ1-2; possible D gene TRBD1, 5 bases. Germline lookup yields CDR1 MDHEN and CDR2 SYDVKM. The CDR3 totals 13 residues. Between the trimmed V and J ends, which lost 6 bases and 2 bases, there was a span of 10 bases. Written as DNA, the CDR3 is TGTGCCAGCAGCCCCTCAGGGAACTATGGCTACACCTTC. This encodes CASSPSGNYGYTF.

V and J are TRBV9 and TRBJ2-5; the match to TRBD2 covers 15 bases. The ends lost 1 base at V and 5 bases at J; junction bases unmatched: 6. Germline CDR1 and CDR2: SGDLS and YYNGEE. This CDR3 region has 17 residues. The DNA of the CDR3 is TGTGCCAGCAGCGTACTTGGGACTAGCGGGAGGCGGGAGACCCAGTACTTC. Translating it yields CASSVLGTSGRRETQYF. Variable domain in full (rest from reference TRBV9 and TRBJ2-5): DSGVTQTPKHLITATGQRVTLRCSPRSGDLSVYWYQQSLDQGLQFLIQYYNGEERAKGNILERFSAQQFPDLHSELNLSSLELGDSALYFCASSVLGTSGRRETQYFGPGTRLLVL.

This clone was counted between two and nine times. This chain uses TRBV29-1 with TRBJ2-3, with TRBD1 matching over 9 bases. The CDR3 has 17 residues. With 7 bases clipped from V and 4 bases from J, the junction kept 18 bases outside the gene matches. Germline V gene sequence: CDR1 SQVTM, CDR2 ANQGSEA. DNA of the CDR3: TGCAGCGCCAACGACCTGGACAGGGGCCTACCGTCAGATACGCAGTATTTT. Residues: CSANDLDRGLPSDTQYF.

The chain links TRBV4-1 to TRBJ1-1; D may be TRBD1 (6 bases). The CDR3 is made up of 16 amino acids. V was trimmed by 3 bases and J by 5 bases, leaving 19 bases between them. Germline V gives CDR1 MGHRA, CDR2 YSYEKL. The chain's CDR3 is CASSHRSHAGDTEAFF. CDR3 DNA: TGCGCCAGCAGCCACCGTTCGCATGCAGGGGATACTGAAGCTTTCTTT.

CDR3 residues: CASSLRGGRGQETQYF. In nucleotides, the CDR3 is TGTGCCAGCAGCCTTCGGGGCGGGAGGGGCCAAGAGACCCAGTACTTC. The chain combines TRBV9 with TRBJ2-5; 9 bases align to TRBD2. CDR1 is SGDLS and CDR2 is YYNGEE in the germline V gene. Trimming cost V 4 bases and J 1 base; bases outside gene matches: 8. CDR3 size: 16 residues.

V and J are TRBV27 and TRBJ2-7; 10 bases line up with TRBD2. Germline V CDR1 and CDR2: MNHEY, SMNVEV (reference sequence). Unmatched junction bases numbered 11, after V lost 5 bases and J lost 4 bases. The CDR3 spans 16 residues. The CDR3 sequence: CASSPEPAGGLYEQYF. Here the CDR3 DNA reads TGTGCCAGCAGTCCCGAACCAGCGGGAGGGCTTTACGAGCAGTACTTC.

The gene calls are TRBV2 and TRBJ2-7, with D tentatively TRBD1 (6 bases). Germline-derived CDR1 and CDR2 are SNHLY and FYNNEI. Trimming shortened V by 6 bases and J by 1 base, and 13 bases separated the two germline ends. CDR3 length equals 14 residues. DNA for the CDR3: TGTGCCAGCAGGGAACAGGGTGAGTCCTACGAGCAGTACTTC. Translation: CASREQGESYEQYF. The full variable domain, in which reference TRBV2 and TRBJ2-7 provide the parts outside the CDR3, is EPEVTQTPSHQVTQMGQEVILRCVPISNHLYFYWYRQILGQKVEFLVSFYNNEISEKSEIFDDQFSVERPDGSNFTLKIRSTKLEDSAMYFCASREQGESYEQYFGPGTRLTVT.

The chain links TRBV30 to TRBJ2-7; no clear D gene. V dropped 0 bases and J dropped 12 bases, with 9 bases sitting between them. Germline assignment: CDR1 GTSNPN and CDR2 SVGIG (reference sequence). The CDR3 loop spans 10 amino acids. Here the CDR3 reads CAWSVTRMYF. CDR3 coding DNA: TGTGCCTGGAGTGTCACGCGCATGTACTTC.

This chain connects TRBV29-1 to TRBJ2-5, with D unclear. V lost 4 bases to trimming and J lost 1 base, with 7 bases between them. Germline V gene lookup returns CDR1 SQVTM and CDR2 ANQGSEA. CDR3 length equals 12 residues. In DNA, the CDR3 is TGCAGCGTTGTGGCTAGCCAAGAGACCCAGTACTTC. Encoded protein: CSVVASQETQYF.

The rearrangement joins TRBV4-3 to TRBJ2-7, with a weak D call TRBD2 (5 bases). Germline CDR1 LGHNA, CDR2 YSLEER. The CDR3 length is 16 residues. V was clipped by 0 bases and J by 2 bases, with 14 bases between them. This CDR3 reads CASSQDPRGAAYEQYF. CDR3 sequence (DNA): TGCGCCAGCAGCCAAGACCCCCGGGGTGCCGCCTACGAGCAGTACTTC.

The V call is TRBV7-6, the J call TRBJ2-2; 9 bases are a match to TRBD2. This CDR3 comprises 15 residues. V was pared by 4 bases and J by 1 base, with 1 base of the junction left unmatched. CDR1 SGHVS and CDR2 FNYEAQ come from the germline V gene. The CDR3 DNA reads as TGTGCCAGCAGCTCGACTAGCGGGAACACCGGGGAGCTGTTTTTT. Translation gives CASSSTSGNTGELFF.

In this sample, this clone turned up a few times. The CDR3 coding sequence is TGTGCCAGCAGCTCCAGGGTAAACAGGGAGCTGTTTTTT. Amino acids: CASSSRVNRELFF. The chain couples TRBV11-1 to TRBJ2-2; weak D call: TRBD1 (5 bases). The V end lost 4 bases, the J end lost 9 bases, and 12 bases lay between the germline ends. This CDR3 comprises 13 residues. Germline V gene data show CDR1 as SGHAT and CDR2 as FQDESV (reference sequence).

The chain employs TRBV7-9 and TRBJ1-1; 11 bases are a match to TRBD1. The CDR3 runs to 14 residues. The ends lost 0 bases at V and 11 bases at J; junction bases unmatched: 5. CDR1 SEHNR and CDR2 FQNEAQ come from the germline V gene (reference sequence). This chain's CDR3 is CASSLAGDRGNAFF. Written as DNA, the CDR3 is TGTGCCAGCAGCTTAGCGGGGGACAGGGGGAACGCTTTCTTT.

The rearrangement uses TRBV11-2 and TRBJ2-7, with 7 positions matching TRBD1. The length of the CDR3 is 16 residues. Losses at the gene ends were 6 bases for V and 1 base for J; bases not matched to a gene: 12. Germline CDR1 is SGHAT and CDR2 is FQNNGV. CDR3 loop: CASSQARQGSSYEQYF. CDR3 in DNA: TGTGCCAGCAGTCAAGCGCGACAGGGTTCATCCTACGAGCAGTACTTC.

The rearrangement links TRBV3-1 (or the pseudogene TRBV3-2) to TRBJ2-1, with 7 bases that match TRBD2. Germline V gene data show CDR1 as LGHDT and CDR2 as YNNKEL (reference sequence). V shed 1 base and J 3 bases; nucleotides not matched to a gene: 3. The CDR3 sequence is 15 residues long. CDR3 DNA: TGTGCCAGCAGCCAAGGCCAGCGGGACTACAATGAGCAGTTCTTC. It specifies CASSQGQRDYNEQFF.

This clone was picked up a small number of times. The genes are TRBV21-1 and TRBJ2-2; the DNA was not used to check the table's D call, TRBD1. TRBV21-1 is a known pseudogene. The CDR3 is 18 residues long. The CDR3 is CASSDHRDRGPGAGELFF. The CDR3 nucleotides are TGTGCCAGCAGCGATCACCGGGACAGGGGCCCCGGGGCCGGGGAGCTGTTTTTT.

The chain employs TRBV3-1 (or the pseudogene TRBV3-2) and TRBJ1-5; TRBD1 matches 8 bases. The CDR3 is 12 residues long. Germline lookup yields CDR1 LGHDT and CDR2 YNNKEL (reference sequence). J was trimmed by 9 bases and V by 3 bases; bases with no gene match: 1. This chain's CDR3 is CASSHDRGPQHF. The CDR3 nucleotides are TGTGCCAGCAGCCACGACAGGGGGCCCCAGCATTTT.

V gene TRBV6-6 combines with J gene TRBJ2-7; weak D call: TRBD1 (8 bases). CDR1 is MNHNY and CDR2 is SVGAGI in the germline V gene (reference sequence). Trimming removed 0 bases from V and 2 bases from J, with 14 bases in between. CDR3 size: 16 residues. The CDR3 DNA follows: TGTGCCAGCAGTTACTCGAGTACAGGGGGGGCCTACGAGCAGTACTTC. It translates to CASSYSSTGGAYEQYF.

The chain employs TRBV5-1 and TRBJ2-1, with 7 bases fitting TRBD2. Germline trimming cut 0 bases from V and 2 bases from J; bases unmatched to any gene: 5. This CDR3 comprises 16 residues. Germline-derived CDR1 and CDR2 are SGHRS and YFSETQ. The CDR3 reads CASSLEGGSPYNEQFF. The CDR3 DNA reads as TGCGCCAGCAGCTTGGAGGGCGGGAGTCCCTACAATGAGCAGTTCTTC. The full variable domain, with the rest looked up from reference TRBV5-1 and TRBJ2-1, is KAGVTQTPRYLIKTRGQQVTLSCSPISGHRSVSWYQQTPGQGLQFLFEYFSETQRNKGNFPGRFSGRQFSNSRSEMNVSTLELGDSALYLCASSLEGGSPYNEQFFGPGTRLTVL.

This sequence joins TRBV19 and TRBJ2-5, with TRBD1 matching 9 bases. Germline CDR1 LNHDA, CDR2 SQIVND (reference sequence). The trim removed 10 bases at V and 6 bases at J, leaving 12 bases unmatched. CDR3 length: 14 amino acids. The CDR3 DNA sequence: TGTGCCACCCACCGGGACAGGGATGTGAAGACCCAGTACTTC. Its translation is CATHRDRDVKTQYF.

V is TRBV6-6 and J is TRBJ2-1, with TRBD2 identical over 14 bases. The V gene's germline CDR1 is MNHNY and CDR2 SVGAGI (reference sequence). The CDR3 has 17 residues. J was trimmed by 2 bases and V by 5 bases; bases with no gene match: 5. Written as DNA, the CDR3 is TGTGCCAGCAGTCGTAGACTAGCGGGAGGGCCCTACAATGAGCAGTTCTTC. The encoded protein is CASSRRLAGGPYNEQFF.

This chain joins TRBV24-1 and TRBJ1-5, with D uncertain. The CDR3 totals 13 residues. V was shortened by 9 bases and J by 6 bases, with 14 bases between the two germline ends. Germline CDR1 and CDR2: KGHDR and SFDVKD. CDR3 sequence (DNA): TGTGCCACCGTTTTGGCCCGCGGTCAGCCCCAGCATTTT. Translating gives CATVLARGQPQHF.

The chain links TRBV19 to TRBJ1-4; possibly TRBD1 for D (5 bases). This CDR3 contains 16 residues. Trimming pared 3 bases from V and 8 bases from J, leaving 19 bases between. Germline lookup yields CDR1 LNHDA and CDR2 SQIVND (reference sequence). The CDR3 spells CASSIFRTLSQEKLFF. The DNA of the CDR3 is TGTGCCAGTAGTATCTTCCGGACACTCTCCCAGGAAAAACTGTTTTTT.

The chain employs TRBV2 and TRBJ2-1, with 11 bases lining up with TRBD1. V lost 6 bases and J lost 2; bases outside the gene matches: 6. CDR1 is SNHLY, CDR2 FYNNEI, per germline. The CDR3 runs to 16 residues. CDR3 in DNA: TGTGCCAGCAGGCGGCCGGGACAGGGGGCCTACAATGAGCAGTTCTTC. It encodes CASRRPGQGAYNEQFF.